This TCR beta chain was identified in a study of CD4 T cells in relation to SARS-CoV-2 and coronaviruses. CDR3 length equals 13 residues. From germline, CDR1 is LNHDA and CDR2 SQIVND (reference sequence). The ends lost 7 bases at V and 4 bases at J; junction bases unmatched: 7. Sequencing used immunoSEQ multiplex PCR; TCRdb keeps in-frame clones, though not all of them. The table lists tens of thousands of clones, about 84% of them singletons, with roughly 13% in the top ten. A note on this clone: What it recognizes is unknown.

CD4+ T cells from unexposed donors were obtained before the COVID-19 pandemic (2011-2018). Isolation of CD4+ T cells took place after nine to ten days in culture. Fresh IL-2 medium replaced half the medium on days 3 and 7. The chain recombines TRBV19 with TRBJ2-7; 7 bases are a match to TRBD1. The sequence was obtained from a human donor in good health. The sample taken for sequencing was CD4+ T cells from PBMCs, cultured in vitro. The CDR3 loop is CASNRDSGYEQYF. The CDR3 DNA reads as TGTGCCAGTAATCGGGACAGTGGATACGAGCAGTACTTC.